A selection of T cell receptor beta chains follows, all from one sample in a study of blood T cells in healthy people across ages. TCRdb itself ran the 5' RACE reads through MiXCR, one entry per CDR3 protein. Found here are more than 1.4 million distinct CDR3 sequences, approximately 38% of them singletons; the top ten hold 7.9%. Material for sequencing was blood. Every receptor here comes from a woman between 18 and 29 years old in good health. The conserved cysteine and the conserved F or W are not part of the CDR3 here. Size is stated for part of the rows, as once, few or many counts, or as a class when the clone is expanded.

CDR3 | V | length | size | J
ASSQVEGYGYT | TRBV4-1 | 11 | few | TRBJ1-2
ASSQRFRTGTLHEQY | TRBV4-1 | 15 | NA | TRBJ2-7
ASSLAAGTGKTQY | TRBV5-1 | 13 | NA | TRBJ2-5
ASSLRTGPYEQY | TRBV11-2 | 12 | NA | TRBJ2-7
ASSALGGRETQY | TRBV7-2 | 12 | NA | TRBJ2-5
ASSLWAPGESYNEQY | TRBV4-1 | 15 | NA | TRBJ2-7
ASSVGTSGTNEQF | TRBV9 | 13 | few | TRBJ2-1
ASSPQGLGTEAF | TRBV18 | 12 | NA | TRBJ1-1
SVRRQLTYEQY | TRBV29-1 | 11 | NA | TRBJ2-7
AIRDPGTYNEQF | TRBV10-3 | 12 | NA | TRBJ2-1
TSSFGLAGGSSYNEQF | TRBV7-9 | 16 | NA | TRBJ2-1
ASSETRLSGRQY | TRBV5-1 | 12 | few | TRBJ2-4
SASINSPLH | TRBV20-1 | 9 | few | TRBJ1-6
ASSESGYEKLF | TRBV25-1 | 11 | few | TRBJ1-4
ASSHGANVLT | TRBV5-1 | 10 | NA | TRBJ2-6
ASKGGSGRATDTQY | TRBV7-9 | 14 | few | TRBJ2-3
SASVGTGSYEQY | TRBV20-1 | 12 | NA | NA
SASHLPGTSSYNEQF | TRBV20-1 | 15 | NA | TRBJ2-1
ASSQEMLPGNYGYT | TRBV3-1 | 14 | NA | TRBJ1-2
AAMLARRGVQF | TRBV6-4 | 11 | NA | TRBJ2-1
SARGDTDTQY | TRBV20-1 | 10 | many | TRBJ2-3
SARHGLAGDETQY | TRBV20-1 | 13 | NA | NA
ASSQDADLGYT | TRBV14 | 11 | NA | TRBJ1-2
ASSSGRILGEAF | TRBV5-1 | 12 | NA | TRBJ1-1
ASREQGRTDTQY | TRBV19 | 12 | NA | TRBJ2-3
ASSQPGQTSTDTQY | TRBV4-1 | 14 | few | TRBJ2-3
ASSAWNYGYT | TRBV25-1 | 10 | few | TRBJ1-2
TSSSGRSTTNEKLF | TRBV7-9 | 14 | NA | TRBJ1-4
ASSLASGGTRSDEQY | TRBV11-2 | 15 | NA | TRBJ2-7
ASSFNTYGYT | TRBV7-9 | 10 | NA | TRBJ1-2
ASSETSGRGETQY | TRBV2 | 13 | NA | NA
SASPPRRGLAGDPSPNEQF | TRBV20-1 | 19 | NA | TRBJ2-1
ASSPAYNYEQY | TRBV18 | 11 | few | TRBJ2-7